These 8 T cell receptor beta chains came from one sample sequenced in a study of T cell changes during pregnancy in multiple sclerosis. Sequencing was performed with immunoSEQ multiplex PCR; in TCRdb, only in-frame clones are kept and a portion is missing. The repertoire consists of approximately 74,000 clones, with more than 85% occurring once and the leading ten covering approximately 3.3%. Sequencing used peripheral blood, obtained before pregnancy. Every receptor here comes from a female donor with multiple sclerosis, enrolled in a pregnancy study.

This sequence joins TRBV7-2 and TRBJ2-3; D is uncertain. The CDR3 is 13 residues long. V was pared by 1 base and J by 5 bases, with 7 bases between. In germline, CDR1 is SGHTA, CDR2 FQGNSA. CDR3 region: CASSLDREDTQYF. CDR3 in DNA: TGTGCCAGCAGCTTAGATCGCGAAGATACGCAGTATTTT.

There are a few counts of this clone. The rearrangement joins TRBV7-9 to TRBJ1-4, with D hard to call. The CDR3 consists of 14 residues. V lost 2 bases and J lost 8, with 12 bases in between. Germline V lookup: CDR1 SEHNR, CDR2 FQNEAQ (reference sequence). The CDR3 nucleotides read TGTGCCAGCAGCTTAAGGGCAGGAGGGGAAAAACTGTTTTTT. Protein product: CASSLRAGGEKLFF.

This chain connects TRBV5-1 to TRBJ2-3; TRBD1 matches at 9 bases. Germline CDR1 is SGHRS and CDR2 is YFSETQ. The J segment lost 4 bases and the V segment lost 1 base, leaving 4 bases of the junction unmatched. This CDR3 has 15 amino acids. CDR3 nucleotide sequence: TGCGCCAGCAGCTTGATGACAGGGGGTTCAGATACGCAGTATTTT. Its translation is CASSLMTGGSDTQYF.

The CDR3 DNA sequence: TGTGCCAGCTCAAGGGAGGCTTTGGGAAACACCATATATTTT. Amino acids: CASSREALGNTIYF. The rearrangement uses TRBV18 and TRBJ1-3, with D uncertain. The CDR3 runs 14 residues. The germline V gene has CDR1 KGHSH and CDR2 LQKENI. V lost 5 bases, J lost 4 bases, and 12 bases lay in between.

The rearrangement links TRBV19 to TRBJ1-1; 8 bases line up with TRBD1. The CDR3 sequence is 15 residues long. The germline gives CDR1 LNHDA, CDR2 SQIVND (reference sequence). The V segment lost 5 bases and the J segment 3 bases; nucleotides outside the gene matches: 8. The CDR3 DNA is TGTGCCAGTAGTCGAGCAGGGGGCGCAGACACTGAAGCTTTCTTT. This encodes CASSRAGGADTEAFF.

The chain carries TRBV7-7 and TRBJ2-1; a possible D gene is TRBD2 (6 bases). CDR1 is SSHAT, CDR2 FNYEAQ, per germline (reference sequence). Trimming stripped 5 bases from V and 1 base from J, with 15 bases between. This CDR3 has 16 residues. The CDR3 is CASSPKAGPSYNEQFF. Here the CDR3 DNA reads TGTGCCAGCAGCCCTAAAGCGGGTCCATCCTACAATGAGCAGTTCTTC.

The chain links TRBV30 to TRBJ1-1; 9 bases match TRBD1. The CDR3 consists of 15 residues. Germline V gives CDR1 GTSNPN, CDR2 SVGIG (reference sequence). J gave up 1 base and V 4 bases, and 7 bases lay outside the gene matches. This CDR3 reads CAWTEPGQGNTEAFF. DNA of the CDR3: TGTGCCTGGACTGAACCGGGACAGGGGAACACTGAAGCTTTCTTT.

J is TRBJ2-2 and V is TRBV4-2; tentative D call: TRBD2 (7 bases). The CDR3 has 19 residues. The germline V and J ends were trimmed by 3 bases and 3 bases, with 23 bases remaining between them. Germline CDR1 LGHNA, CDR2 YNFKEQ. The CDR3 here is CASSHHKGRAGADTGELFF. CDR3 nucleotides: TGTGCCAGCAGCCACCACAAGGGCCGCGCGGGGGCGGACACCGGGGAGCTGTTTTTT.